The text below deals with one T cell receptor beta chain. This sample is drawn from a study of blood T cell repertoires in COVID-19. CDR3 length: 11 amino acids. With 5 bases clipped from V and 9 bases from J, the junction kept 5 bases outside the gene matches. CDR1 GTSNPN and CDR2 SVGIG come from the germline V gene (reference sequence). Only in-frame clones appear in the TCRdb table, and some are missing; sequencing was by immunoSEQ multiplex PCR. The sample consists of some 250,000 clones, under 90% of them appearing once. This chain uses TRBV30 with TRBJ2-3; 7 positions match TRBD2. This sequence was found in a man in his fifties or sixties with acute or convalescent COVID-19. The material sequenced was peripheral blood. Written as DNA, the CDR3 is TGTGCCTGGGGCACTAGCGAGACGCAGTATTTT. It codes for CAWGTSETQYF.